The 28 T cell receptor beta chains below were found in one sample sequenced in a study of shared clonotypes between healthy human individuals. TCRdb's table, derived via immunoSEQ multiplex PCR, lists solely in-frame clones and lacks some. The sample consists of some 2.3 million clones, about 92% of them appearing once. The sample consisted of naive CD4+ T cells from PBMCs. Described subset: CD45RA+ positively selected. The origin of the receptors is a man between 18 and 29 years old in good health. Some clones in this sample may be carry-over from other donors' samples.

This rearrangement joins TRBV7-9 to TRBJ2-3, with 8 bases fitting TRBD2. After removal of 4 bases from V and 5 bases from J, the junction contained 8 bases not matched to a gene. This CDR3 contains 15 residues. Germline loops: CDR1 SEHNR, CDR2 FQNEAQ (reference sequence). DNA for the CDR3: TGTGCCAGCAGCTCATCCGGGACTAGGATAGATACGCAGTATTTT. Translating gives CASSSSGTRIDTQYF.

The chain carries TRBV9 and TRBJ2-5; D is perhaps TRBD2 (6 bases). The CDR3 is 17 amino acids. V lost 0 bases to trimming and J lost 1 base, with 16 bases between them. Germline V gene data show CDR1 as SGDLS and CDR2 as YYNGEE. The CDR3 DNA follows: TGTGCCAGCAGCGTAGATCCGGGAGCGGTGGCCCAAGAGACCCAGTACTTC. This codes for CASSVDPGAVAQETQYF.

The chain recombines TRBV28 with TRBJ2-3; weak D call: TRBD2 (6 bases). Deletions cut 3 bases from V and 0 bases from J, with 13 bases between. CDR1 is MDHEN, CDR2 SYDVKM, per germline. There are 16 residues in the CDR3. CDR3: CASSLFGSGSTDTQYF. CDR3 nucleotides: TGTGCCAGCAGTTTGTTCGGTAGCGGAAGCACAGATACGCAGTATTTT.

This sequence joins TRBV14 and TRBJ2-1, with a possible D match to TRBD1 (6 bases). The CDR3 loop spans 16 amino acids. The V gene lost 4 bases and the J gene lost 0 bases, with 13 bases spanning the gap. CDR1 and CDR2 (germline): SGHDN, FVKESK. CDR3 coding DNA: TGTGCCAGCAGCCCTTTTTGGGGGCCCTCCTACAATGAGCAGTTCTTC. Protein sequence: CASSPFWGPSYNEQFF.

The chain recombines TRBV11-2 with TRBJ1-2; no clear D. CDR3 length equals 13 residues. Deletions cut 3 bases from V and 4 bases from J, with 9 bases between. The germline CDR1 and CDR2 sequences are SGHAT and FQNNGV. The CDR3 bases are TGTGCCAGCAGCTTGTTCGATGCCTATGGCTACACCTTC. It specifies CASSLFDAYGYTF.

The V call is TRBV6-1, the J call TRBJ2-7; D not resolved. Trimming took 6 bases from V and 3 from J, leaving 18 bases between them. CDR3 length: 15 residues. Germline loops: CDR1 MNHNS, CDR2 SASEGT. CDR3 sequence (DNA): TGTGCCAGCAGAAAAGAGCGACACCCCGACTACGAGCAGTACTTC. This sequence encodes CASRKERHPDYEQYF.

This chain uses TRBV5-1 with TRBJ1-4; no reliable D call. Germline loops: CDR1 SGHRS, CDR2 YFSETQ. CDR3 length equals 15 residues. V dropped 2 bases and J dropped 7 bases, with 15 bases sitting between them. CDR3 loop: CASSFGTAGSEKLFF. The CDR3, as DNA: TGCGCCAGCAGCTTTGGAACAGCCGGCAGTGAAAAACTGTTTTTT.

The chain combines TRBV28 with TRBJ2-2; 9 bases align to TRBD2. This CDR3 is built from 17 residues. The V segment lost 1 base and the J segment 7 bases; nucleotides outside the gene matches: 10. Germline V gene data show CDR1 as MDHEN and CDR2 as SYDVKM. CDR3 sequence: CASSLSGGRAGNGELFF. The CDR3 DNA reads as TGTGCCAGCAGTTTATCCGGCGGGAGGGCCGGTAACGGGGAGCTGTTTTTT.

This clone was detected once. The rearrangement uses TRBV28 and TRBJ2-7, with TRBD2 identical over 8 bases. Germline lookup yields CDR1 MDHEN and CDR2 SYDVKM. The CDR3 totals 15 residues. The J segment lost 3 bases and the V segment lost 3 bases, leaving 7 bases of the junction unmatched. The CDR3 nucleotides read TGTGCCAGCAGTTTTCGGGGGGGCCCCCACTACGAGCAGTACTTC. It specifies CASSFRGGPHYEQYF.

The chain combines TRBV28 with TRBJ1-1, with D uncertain. The V end lost 4 bases, the J end lost 1 base, and 13 bases lay between the germline ends. The CDR3 runs to 15 residues. CDR1 and CDR2 (germline): MDHEN, SYDVKM. The CDR3 sequence: CASSYPGRTNTEAFF. The CDR3 DNA sequence: TGTGCCAGCAGTTACCCTGGACGGACGAACACTGAAGCTTTCTTT.

V is TRBV30 and J is TRBJ2-3; no clear D gene. Germline lookup yields CDR1 GTSNPN and CDR2 SVGIG (reference sequence). Trimming left V 8 bases short and J 2 bases short, with 8 bases between. CDR3 length: 11 residues. The CDR3 DNA sequence: TGTGCCCGGACCGACACAGATACGCAGTATTTT. Translating it yields CARTDTDTQYF.

This clone was picked up one time. The V and J genes are TRBV14 and TRBJ2-1; possibly TRBD2 for D (5 bases). This CDR3 is built from 13 residues. Germline V lookup: CDR1 SGHDN, CDR2 FVKESK. V dropped 3 bases and J dropped 10 bases, with 13 bases sitting between them. The DNA for the CDR3 is TGTGCCAGCAGCCACTTGGACTCGAGGGAGCAGTTCTTC. Translating gives CASSHLDSREQFF.

The chain carries TRBV6-5 and TRBJ2-2, with D possibly called TRBD1 or TRBD2 (5 bases each). Germline V gives CDR1 MNHEY, CDR2 SVGAGI. The germline V and J ends were trimmed by 5 bases and 4 bases, with 14 bases remaining between them. The CDR3 contains 15 residues. In nucleotides, the CDR3 is TGTGCCAGCAGTCGCAGCCCAGGGAGCACCGGGGAGCTGTTTTTT. Its protein product is CASSRSPGSTGELFF.

The chain is built from TRBV28 and TRBJ2-1, with 9 bases identical to TRBD2. CDR1 MDHEN and CDR2 SYDVKM come from the germline V gene. Trimming cost V 5 bases and J 8 bases; bases outside gene matches: 10. The CDR3 has 15 residues. CDR3 DNA: TGTGCCAGCAGTCCCCTCGAAGTAGCGGGAGATGAGCAGTTCTTC. Its protein product is CASSPLEVAGDEQFF. The full variable domain, with the rest looked up from reference TRBV28 and TRBJ2-1, is DVKVTQSSRYLVKRTGEKVFLECVQDMDHENMFWYRQDPGLGLRLIYFSYDVKMKEKGDIPEGYSVSREKKERFSLILESASTNQTSMYLCASSPLEVAGDEQFFGPGTRLTVL.

The chain has TRBV2 and TRBJ2-1; TRBD1 might be the D (5 bases). Germline-derived CDR1 and CDR2 are SNHLY and FYNNEI. The CDR3 loop spans 14 amino acids. Between the trimmed V and J ends, which lost 3 bases and 9 bases, there was a span of 15 bases. The CDR3 reads CASSELGLRGEQFF. In nucleotides, the CDR3 is TGTGCCAGCAGTGAGTTGGGCCTTAGGGGTGAGCAGTTCTTC. Looking up the rest from reference TRBV2 and TRBJ2-1 gives the full variable domain: EPEVTQTPSHQVTQMGQEVILRCVPISNHLYFYWYRQILGQKVEFLVSFYNNEISEKSEIFDDQFSVERPDGSNFTLKIRSTKLEDSAMYFCASSELGLRGEQFFGPGTRLTVL.

The CDR3 protein is CASSQDWTAGRTDTQYF. The DNA of the CDR3 is TGCGCCAGCAGCCAAGATTGGACAGCCGGGAGGACAGATACGCAGTATTTT. The chain employs TRBV4-3 and TRBJ2-3; D is perhaps TRBD2 (7 bases). V was clipped by 0 bases and J by 3 bases, with 16 bases between them. The germline V gene has CDR1 LGHNA and CDR2 YSLEER. The CDR3 consists of 17 residues.

On this clone: The sample holds other DNA sequences that translate to the same CDR3. The chain's CDR3 is CASSLGRDQPQHF. Written as DNA, the CDR3 is TGTGCCAGCAGCTTGGGCCGGGATCAGCCCCAGCATTTT. This chain joins TRBV7-3 and TRBJ1-5; D gene unclear. With 3 bases removed from V and 5 bases from J, the gap between germline ends came to 8 bases. The germline V gene has CDR1 SGHTA and CDR2 FQGTGA. The CDR3 has 13 residues.

The rearrangement joins TRBV7-3 to TRBJ1-1, with TRBD1 matching 8 bases. The CDR3 runs to 16 residues. Germline CDR1 is SGHTA and CDR2 is FQGTGA. V was clipped by 5 bases and J by 6 bases; unmatched bases: 14. This CDR3 reads CASSPQGAGGFAEAFF. CDR3 in DNA: TGTGCCAGCAGCCCGCAGGGGGCAGGGGGCTTCGCTGAAGCTTTCTTT.

The genes are TRBV7-9 and TRBJ1-1; tentatively, D is TRBD1 (6 bases). The CDR3 consists of 15 residues. The germline V and J ends were trimmed by 5 bases and 1 base, with 14 bases remaining between them. Looked up from germline, CDR1 is SEHNR and CDR2 is FQNEAQ (reference sequence). CDR3 in DNA: TGTGCCAGCAGCCCCGGGTGGGGGGCGAACACTGAAGCTTTCTTT. Residues: CASSPGWGANTEAFF.

The chain uses TRBV27 and TRBJ1-1; 11 positions match TRBD1. This CDR3 spans 16 amino acids. CDR1 and CDR2 (germline): MNHEY, SMNVEV (reference sequence). V lost 3 bases to trimming and J lost 8 bases; unmatched junction nucleotides: 11. In nucleotides, the CDR3 is TGTGCCAGCAGTTTGGCGCCACAAGGGGACAGGGGGGAAGCTTTCTTT. It codes for CASSLAPQGDRGEAFF.

V is TRBV7-2 and J is TRBJ1-3, with unresolved D. Trimming removed 4 bases from V and 0 bases from J, with 10 bases in between. In germline, CDR1 is SGHTA, CDR2 FQGNSA. This CDR3 is 15 amino acids long. CDR3 in DNA: TGTGCCAGCAGCTCTTGGAGACCCTCTGGAAACACCATATATTTT. Translation: CASSSWRPSGNTIYF.

This sequence joins TRBV10-3 and TRBJ2-5, with D maybe TRBD1 (6 bases). Germline loops: CDR1 ENHRY, CDR2 SYGVKD. V was shortened by 4 bases and J by 5 bases, with 14 bases between the two germline ends. CDR3 size: 14 residues. The CDR3 sequence: CAISAPGAGETQYF. In DNA, the CDR3 is TGTGCCATCAGTGCCCCAGGGGCTGGGGAGACCCAGTACTTC.

The V and J genes are TRBV19 and TRBJ2-3; tentative D call: TRBD2 (6 bases). Germline CDR1 is LNHDA and CDR2 is SQIVND (reference sequence). The CDR3 totals 12 residues. Trimming removed 5 bases at V and 3 bases at J, with 6 bases between. The CDR3 bases are TGTGCCAGTAGTCGGGGGACAGATACGCAGTATTTT. Protein sequence: CASSRGTDTQYF.

The V gene is TRBV6-1, the J gene TRBJ2-5; TRBD1 aligns across 7 bases. Germline CDR1 is MNHNS and CDR2 is SASEGT. Trimming removed 3 bases from V and 4 bases from J; junction bases left unmatched: 5. This CDR3 region has 14 residues. The CDR3 nucleotides are TGTGCCAGCAGTGACCCGGGACAGACAGAGACCCAGTACTTC. Amino acids: CASSDPGQTETQYF.

The rearrangement links TRBV7-9 to TRBJ1-5; a weak D match, TRBD1 (6 bases). Germline V gene data show CDR1 as SEHNR and CDR2 as FQNEAQ (reference sequence). V lost 2 bases to trimming and J lost 0 bases, with 11 bases between them. CDR3 length: 16 residues. CDR3 DNA: TGTGCCAGCAGCTTAAGAGGACAGAATAGCAATCAGCCCCAGCATTTT. Translated, it gives CASSLRGQNSNQPQHF.

This clone has just one count. CDR3 coding DNA: TGTGCCAGCAGCTTACTTAGGACAGACCTCTCCGGGGGAAAACTGTTTTTT. Encoded protein: CASSLLRTDLSGGKLFF. This rearrangement joins TRBV7-9 to TRBJ1-4; tentatively, D is TRBD1 (6 bases). Germline CDR1 is SEHNR and CDR2 is FQNEAQ (reference sequence). Trimming took off 2 bases at V and 10 bases at J, with 23 bases between the two ends. The CDR3 has 17 residues.

The genes are TRBV7-6 and TRBJ2-7, with D perhaps matching TRBD1 (5 bases). The CDR3 runs to 14 residues. Looked up from germline, CDR1 is SGHVS and CDR2 is FNYEAQ. Trimming removed 4 bases from V and 4 bases from J, with 14 bases in between. The CDR3 nucleotides are TGTGCCAGCAGCTCCGTACCAGGGATTTACGAGCAGTACTTC. Its translation: CASSSVPGIYEQYF. Combining the CDR3 with reference TRBV7-6 and TRBJ2-7 gives the whole variable domain GAGVSQSPRYKVTKRGQDVALRCDPISGHVSLYWYRQALGQGPEFLTYFNYEAQQDKSGLPNDRFSAERPEGSISTLTIQRTEQRDSAMYRCASSSVPGIYEQYFGPGTRLTVT.

The V and J genes are TRBV10-2 and TRBJ2-5; D is ambiguous. The CDR3 runs to 13 residues. CDR1 is WSHSY and CDR2 is SAAADI in the germline V gene. V was clipped by 4 bases and J by 2 bases, with 8 bases between them. CDR3 amino acids: CASSVLLQETQYF. CDR3 coding DNA: TGCGCCAGCAGTGTGTTGCTGCAAGAGACCCAGTACTTC.